This T cell receptor (beta chain) is from a study of blood T cell repertoires in COVID-19. Study-wide background: Donors in the United States, Italy and Spain gave samples during acute or convalescent COVID-19.

Measured with immunoSEQ multiplex PCR; TCRdb has only the in-frame clones, and not every one. The sample has fewer than 90,000 clones; 76% are singletons. Germline CDR1 is SNHLY and CDR2 is FYNNEI. This CDR3 has 16 amino acids. The V end was cut by 4 bases, the J end by 1 base, with 14 bases between. This clone was recorded at least ten times. This TCR came from a man in his fifties or sixties with COVID-19, enrolled during active disease. The chain employs TRBV2 and TRBJ2-1; no reliable D call. Sequenced input: peripheral blood. The CDR3 here is CASSVRAPGSYNEQFF. The CDR3 nucleotides read TGTGCCAGCAGTGTTCGAGCGCCTGGTTCCTACAATGAGCAGTTCTTC.